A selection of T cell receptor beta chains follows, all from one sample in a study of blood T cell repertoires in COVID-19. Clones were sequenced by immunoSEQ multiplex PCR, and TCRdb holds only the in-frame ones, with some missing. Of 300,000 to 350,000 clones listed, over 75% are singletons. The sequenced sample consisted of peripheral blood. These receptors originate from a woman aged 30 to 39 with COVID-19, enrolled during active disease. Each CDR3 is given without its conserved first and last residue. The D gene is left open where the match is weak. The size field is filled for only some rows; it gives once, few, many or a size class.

CDR3: ASSSNPGLAATDTQY; V: TRBV27; size: once; D: TRBD2; length: 15; J: TRBJ2-3
CDR3: ASSSRGLAGEQF; V: TRBV28; size: -; D: TRBD2; length: 12; J: TRBJ2-1
CDR3: ASSPDRNYGYT; V: TRBV28; size: -; D: TRBD1; length: 11; J: TRBJ1-2
CDR3: ASSLATPDDTSPGAF; V: TRBV11-2; size: -; D: -; length: 15; J: TRBJ1-1
CDR3: ASQGFNYEQY; V: TRBV3-1/TRBV3-2; size: -; D: -; length: 10; J: TRBJ2-7
CDR3: ASSLVLGGQGRYGYT; V: TRBV5-1; size: -; D: TRBD1; length: 15; J: TRBJ1-2
CDR3: ASSEVVPAREKLF; V: TRBV2; size: -; D: -; length: 13; J: TRBJ1-4
CDR3: ASSSGQGYTEAF; V: TRBV6-6; size: once; D: TRBD1; length: 12; J: TRBJ1-1
CDR3: ATSDLTSDEQF; V: TRBV24-1; size: -; D: TRBD2; length: 11; J: TRBJ2-1
CDR3: ASSYSRGSGEQF; V: TRBV6-5; size: -; D: -; length: 12; J: TRBJ2-1
CDR3: ASSQGQGLSTEAF; V: TRBV7-3; size: -; D: TRBD1; length: 13; J: TRBJ1-1
CDR3: ASSLGQNQPQH; V: TRBV5-1; size: few; D: -; length: 11; J: TRBJ1-5
CDR3: ATSDFKKTQY; V: TRBV24-1; size: -; D: -; length: 10; J: TRBJ2-5
CDR3: ASSTYDRGGEKLF; V: TRBV19; size: -; D: TRBD1; length: 13; J: TRBJ1-4
CDR3: ASSLGTPGQPQH; V: TRBV5-5; size: -; D: -; length: 12; J: TRBJ1-5
CDR3: AISEYRDGYEQY; V: TRBV10-3; size: -; D: -; length: 12; J: TRBJ2-7
CDR3: ASSYEVSSWETGELF; V: TRBV6-2/TRBV6-3; size: -; D: -; length: 15; J: TRBJ2-2
CDR3: ASSLGTTNGYEQY; V: TRBV11-2; size: once; D: -; length: 13; J: TRBJ2-7
CDR3: ASSVPGLGWGTEAF; V: TRBV6-1; size: -; D: -; length: 14; J: TRBJ1-1
CDR3: ASSGAGTSGRD; V: TRBV18; size: -; D: TRBD2; length: 11; J: TRBJ2-7
CDR3: ASTPEREGRLNEQF; V: TRBV5-8; size: -; D: TRBD2; length: 14; J: TRBJ2-1
CDR3: ASSLGTGDTEAF; V: TRBV7-9; size: -; D: TRBD1; length: 12; J: TRBJ1-1
CDR3: ASSRSGTPYEQY; V: TRBV18; size: -; D: TRBD2; length: 12; J: TRBJ2-7
CDR3: ASSLRDGRGYT; V: TRBV28; size: -; D: -; length: 11; J: TRBJ1-2
CDR3: ASSQDWRGSYEQY; V: TRBV4-3; size: -; D: -; length: 13; J: TRBJ2-7
CDR3: ASSLEVAVRSYNEQF; V: TRBV11-2; size: -; D: -; length: 15; J: TRBJ2-1
CDR3: ASSLHRGQGLSLDTQY; V: TRBV5-1; size: -; D: TRBD1; length: 16; J: TRBJ2-3
CDR3: ASSLAAGIPYNEQF; V: TRBV5-1; size: -; D: -; length: 14; J: TRBJ2-1
CDR3: ASSPGQGTYNEQF; V: TRBV18; size: -; D: TRBD1; length: 13; J: TRBJ2-1
CDR3: ASGLASGQGGNTIY; V: TRBV12-5; size: -; D: TRBD1; length: 14; J: TRBJ1-3
CDR3: ASSVASGSYEQY; V: TRBV2; size: -; D: TRBD2; length: 12; J: TRBJ2-7
CDR3: ASSFYPGGYEQY; V: TRBV7-2; size: -; D: TRBD2; length: 12; J: TRBJ2-7
CDR3: ASSEQGGDSPLH; V: TRBV6-1; size: -; D: -; length: 12; J: TRBJ1-6
CDR3: ASRDTGESPLH; V: TRBV7-9; size: -; D: TRBD1; length: 11; J: TRBJ1-6
CDR3: ASSSREGQGSYEQY; V: TRBV7-6; size: once; D: TRBD1; length: 14; J: TRBJ2-7
CDR3: AISPGLAGANEQF; V: TRBV10-3; size: -; D: TRBD2; length: 13; J: TRBJ2-1
CDR3: ASSPGQGNEKLF; V: TRBV5-4; size: -; D: TRBD1; length: 12; J: TRBJ1-4